This T cell receptor beta chain was recovered during a study of shared clonotypes between healthy human individuals. General study findings and limits: Memory subsets generally showed lower estimated richness than naive subsets.

Recent acute infections and vaccinations were absent in the healthy HIV-negative adult donors. It was into CD45RA+ naive and CD45RA-negative memory subsets that the CD4+ cells were split. Authors' data handling: Junction-only sequences without quality scores were provided by ImmunoSEQ, so filtering was different. Method: immunoSEQ multiplex PCR; TCRdb's copy keeps in-frame clones and lacks some. V, J and clone size derive from that table, while D and trimming were established from the DNA sequence. The sample has about 1.1 million clones; about 84% are singletons. CDR1 is SEHNR, CDR2 FQNEAQ, per germline (reference sequence). The CDR3 runs 16 residues. Between the trimmed V and J ends, which lost 1 base and 0 bases, there was a span of 11 bases. Note on this clone: Its matching antigen is unknown.

Input material: memory CD4+ T cells from PBMCs. Noted subset: CD45RA-negative fraction. The chain recombines TRBV7-9 with TRBJ2-3, with D unclear. The clonotype originates from a man younger than 35 in good health. Some clones in this sample may be carry-over from other donors' samples. The CDR3 spells CASSLGVGGSTDTQYF. DNA for the CDR3: TGTGCCAGCAGCTTAGGCGTGGGCGGTAGCACAGATACGCAGTATTTT.